The 19 T cell receptor beta chains below all came from one sample that was sequenced in a study of patients and donors after allogeneic stem cell transplantation. MiXCR, applied by TCRdb to the RT-PCR reads, yields one record per CDR3 protein. The data show roughly 140,000 distinct CDR3 sequences, 37% seen once. The sample was blood, either unsorted or a sorted T cell fraction (not recorded which). These receptors were collected from a human donor who was either an allogeneic HSCT recipient or a stem cell or donor lymphocyte infusion donor (not recorded which). It is not recorded whose cells these are; they may come from a transplant donor.

V gene TRBV9 combines with J gene TRBJ1-4; TRBD1 aligns across 7 bases. J lost 4 bases, V lost 2 bases, and 5 bases had no gene match. The length of the CDR3 is 15 residues. Germline CDR1 reads SGDLS; CDR2 reads YYNGEE. DNA of the CDR3: TGTGCCAGCAGCGTCGGGACAGCCCTTAATGAAAAACTGTTTTTT. It codes for CASSVGTALNEKLFF.

This clonotype was seen more than once but under ten times. V is TRBV6-6 and J is TRBJ1-6; weak D call: TRBD1 (5 bases). This CDR3 comprises 16 residues. Germline lookup yields CDR1 MNHNY and CDR2 SVGAGI (reference sequence). V gave up 7 bases and J gave up 7 bases, with 20 bases separating them. This CDR3 reads CASTETGTLGNSPLHF. Here the CDR3 DNA reads TGTGCCAGCACCGAGACCGGGACCTTAGGAAATTCACCCCTCCACTTT.

This clonotype was seen more than once but under ten times. The V call is TRBV12-5, the J call TRBJ1-1; 7 nucleotides agree with TRBD1. Germline assignment: CDR1 LGHNT and CDR2 FRNRAP. V trimming: 3 bases; J trimming: 0 bases; junction bases outside the gene matches: 7. This CDR3 spans 16 amino acids. CDR3 bases: TGTGCTAGTGGTTTAGCCCTCAGGGGGATGAACACTGAAGCTTTCTTT. Translating gives CASGLALRGMNTEAFF.

This clonotype turned up a few times. The chain recombines TRBV4-3 with TRBJ2-3; D not certain. The germline CDR1 and CDR2 sequences are LGHNA and YSLEER. There are 15 residues in the CDR3. The V gene lost 2 bases and the J gene lost 1 base, with 10 bases spanning the gap. CDR3 coding DNA: TGCGCCAGCAGCCAATTAGCAAGTGGCACAGATACGCAGTATTTT. Protein: CASSQLASGTDTQYF.

The chain employs TRBV2 and TRBJ1-1, with a possible D match to TRBD1 (5 bases). The CDR3 covers 14 residues. V shed 4 bases and J shed 1 base, with 10 bases lying between them. CDR1 is SNHLY and CDR2 is FYNNEI in the germline V gene. The CDR3 sequence: CASSGIQGNTEAFF. The CDR3 nucleotides are TGTGCCAGCAGTGGAATTCAGGGGAACACTGAAGCTTTCTTT.

The V call is TRBV7-3, the J call TRBJ2-1; 12 nucleotides line up with TRBD1. The V gene's germline CDR1 is SGHTA and CDR2 FQGTGA. J gave up 10 bases and V 5 bases, and 9 bases lay outside the gene matches. This CDR3 is built from 15 residues. The CDR3 is CASSLGTGGLTEQFF. The CDR3 DNA reads as TGTGCCAGCAGCCTAGGGACAGGGGGCCTCACGGAGCAGTTCTTC.

In its sample, this clonotype was seen a few times. This rearrangement joins TRBV7-9 to TRBJ1-6; D call uncertain. V lost 3 bases and J lost 8, with 11 bases in between. The CDR3 sequence is 14 residues long. From germline, CDR1 is SEHNR and CDR2 FQNEAQ (reference sequence). The chain's CDR3 is CASSFFPEYSPLHF. The CDR3 bases are TGTGCCAGCAGCTTCTTCCCGGAATATTCACCCCTCCACTTT.

This chain connects TRBV6-2 or TRBV6-3 to TRBJ1-5; no clear D. Germline-derived CDR1 and CDR2 are MNHEY and SVGEGT. Trimming shortened V by 2 bases and J by 0 bases, and 8 bases separated the two germline ends. CDR3 length: 15 amino acids. The CDR3 region is CASSYVEYSNQPQHF. The CDR3 DNA sequence: TGTGCCAGCAGTTACGTGGAGTATAGCAATCAGCCCCAGCATTTT.

The V call is TRBV7-8, the J call TRBJ1-1, with 7 positions matching TRBD1. The CDR3 runs 14 residues. The ends lost 5 bases at V and 7 bases at J; junction bases unmatched: 10. Germline CDR1 reads SGHVS; CDR2 reads FQNEAQ. The CDR3: CASSNRRDSREAFF. The CDR3 region has the DNA TGTGCCAGCAGCAACCGCCGGGACAGCCGTGAAGCTTTCTTT.

The chain combines TRBV9 with TRBJ1-2; no reliable D call. With 3 bases removed from V and 6 bases from J, the gap between germline ends came to 12 bases. Germline CDR1 is SGDLS and CDR2 is YYNGEE. The CDR3 consists of 13 residues. CDR3 amino acids: CASSEGGPNGYTF. CDR3 nucleotide sequence: TGTGCCAGCAGCGAGGGAGGGCCAAATGGCTACACCTTC.

This clonotype turned up a few times. The genes are TRBV12-3 or TRBV12-4 and TRBJ1-3; the D is unclear. V was trimmed by 8 bases and J by 0 bases, leaving 11 bases between them. The CDR3 totals 14 residues. CDR3 amino acids: CASREVFSGNTIYF. The CDR3 DNA follows: TGTGCCAGCCGAGAGGTATTCTCTGGAAACACCATATATTTT.

The rearrangement uses TRBV6-6 and TRBJ1-6, with D possibly TRBD1 on 5 matching bases. V was shortened by 10 bases and J by 9 bases, with 19 bases between the two germline ends. CDR3 length: 14 residues. Germline V gene data show CDR1 as MNHNY and CDR2 as SVGAGI (reference sequence). The CDR3 sequence: CATYSRVELSPLHF. Here the CDR3 DNA reads TGTGCCACCTATAGCAGGGTAGAGCTTTCACCCCTCCACTTT.

This clonotype was recorded a few times. This rearrangement joins TRBV20-1 to TRBJ1-3; the D is unclear. This CDR3 is built from 13 residues. Trimming took off 3 bases at V and 4 bases at J, with 10 bases between the two ends. The germline V gene has CDR1 DFQATT and CDR2 SNEGSKA (reference sequence). CDR3 DNA: TGCAGTGCTAGTACGACAATGGGAAACACCATATATTTT. Residues: CSASTTMGNTIYF.

V gene TRBV6-6 combines with J gene TRBJ2-5; 9 bases match TRBD1. Per the germline V gene, CDR1 is MNHNY and CDR2 is SVGAGI (reference sequence). The CDR3 covers 15 residues. J gave up 5 bases and V 3 bases, and 7 bases lay outside the gene matches. The CDR3 region is CASSYTRTGVETQYF. In DNA form, the CDR3 reads TGTGCCAGCAGTTATACCCGGACAGGGGTGGAGACCCAGTACTTC.

The chain recombines TRBV9 with TRBJ2-5; the D gene is possibly TRBD2 (6 bases). Germline V gene data show CDR1 as SGDLS and CDR2 as YYNGEE. This CDR3 region has 12 residues. V lost 5 bases and J 2 bases, leaving 7 bases between the germline ends. Written as DNA, the CDR3 is TGTGCCAGCAGGGGGACTCAAGAGACCCAGTACTTC. Protein: CASRGTQETQYF.

CDR3 nucleotide sequence: TGCAGCGTTGGCTCTGGCTCCTATGGCTACACCTTC. This encodes CSVGSGSYGYTF. The rearrangement uses TRBV29-1 and TRBJ1-2; D is unresolved. This CDR3 is 12 amino acids long. The V gene lost 4 bases and the J gene lost 4 bases, with 10 bases spanning the gap. The germline CDR1 and CDR2 sequences are SQVTM and ANQGSEA.

The chain employs TRBV20-1 and TRBJ1-1; D remains ambiguous. CDR1 and CDR2 (germline): DFQATT, SNEGSKA (reference sequence). V was pared by 1 base and J by 0 bases, with 9 bases between. This CDR3 region has 14 residues. The CDR3 spells CSARVPAVNTEAFF. The CDR3 DNA follows: TGCAGTGCTAGAGTCCCGGCAGTGAACACTGAAGCTTTCTTT.

This clonotype appeared a few times. The rearrangement uses TRBV12-3 or TRBV12-4 and TRBJ1-2; D not resolved. The CDR3 is 12 amino acids. V was shortened by 10 bases and J by 8 bases, with 17 bases between the two germline ends. The CDR3 protein is CATSPLGSGYTF. The CDR3 nucleotides read TGTGCCACCTCACCTCTCGGGTCGGGCTACACCTTC.

The chain has TRBV12-3 or TRBV12-4 and TRBJ1-5; D unclear. Trimming cost V 4 bases and J 1 base, with 14 bases left between them. The CDR3 consists of 16 residues. The CDR3 sequence: CASSSTLNWSNQPQHF. The CDR3 coding sequence is TGTGCCAGCAGTTCAACATTGAATTGGAGCAATCAGCCCCAGCATTTT.